Here is one T cell receptor beta chain with its context. The sample is drawn from a study of CD8 T cells in Susac syndrome. Germline V CDR1 and CDR2: LGHNA, YSLEER. The ends were cut back, 0 bases at V and 5 bases at J, with 10 bases in the middle. This CDR3 has 15 amino acids. Blood CD8+ and CD4+ T cells underwent high-throughput TCR beta sequencing. TEMRA cells were FACS-enriched, while CD8+ and CD4+ T cells were negatively isolated. Reverse transcription used about 0.45 to 1 ug RNA and random hexamers. Coverage of TCR beta CDR3 amplification by immunoSEQ multiplex PCR extended to 54 Vbeta and 13 Jbeta. Via MiXCR, TCRdb re-called the immunoSEQ multiplex PCR reads, giving one row per CDR3 protein. The data contain some 300,000 distinct CDR3 sequences, 75% to 90% of them seen just once; the ten biggest clones take up 0.18%.

The chain is built from TRBV4-3 and TRBJ1-4, with D unclear. This receptor was taken from a human donor with multiple sclerosis. Material for sequencing was CD8+ T cells from PBMCs. CDR3 sequence reads: CASSQDLNRNEKLFF. The CDR3 nucleotides are TGCGCCAGCAGCCAAGATCTTAACCGAAATGAAAAACTGTTTTTT.